This is a list of T cell receptor beta chains from one sample in a study of T cell responses to AZD1222 COVID-19 vaccine. Here immunoSEQ multiplex PCR was the method, and the copy in TCRdb shows in-frame clones only, minus some. Of roughly 90,000 clones in the sample, 80% to 95% are singletons; the top ten hold roughly 4.3%. The sequencing here drew on peripheral blood, taken on day 0 of MenACWY control vaccination. These receptor sequences come from an adult in good health. Each CDR3 is given with its conserved first and last residue. Each record gives: CDR3 protein, CDR3 DNA, J gene, clone size, D gene, V gene. The D gene is left open where the match is weak. Clone size is not always given. Where it is, it says once, few, many or a class for expanded clones.

cdr3_aa: CASSLVAPEGEQFF; cdr3_nt: TGCGCCAGCAGCTTGGTAGCTCCGGAGGGTGAGCAGTTCTTC; j_call: TRBJ2-1; clone_size: NA; d_call: NA; v_call: TRBV5-1
cdr3_aa: CASSLAVQSDEQFF; cdr3_nt: TGTGCCAGCAGCTTAGCGGTTCAGTCGGATGAGCAGTTCTTC; j_call: TRBJ2-1; clone_size: NA; d_call: NA; v_call: TRBV7-2
cdr3_aa: CASSAGVNEKLFF; cdr3_nt: TGTGCCAGCAGCGCCGGGGTTAATGAAAAACTGTTTTTT; j_call: TRBJ1-4; clone_size: once; d_call: NA; v_call: TRBV9
cdr3_aa: CASSLPGQGNYGYTF; cdr3_nt: TGTGCCAGCTCACTGCCGGGACAGGGCAACTATGGCTACACCTTC; j_call: TRBJ1-2; clone_size: NA; d_call: TRBD1; v_call: TRBV18
cdr3_aa: CASSKTEPPEAFF; cdr3_nt: TGTGCCAGCTCCAAGACGGAGCCCCCTGAAGCTTTCTTT; j_call: TRBJ1-1; clone_size: once; d_call: NA; v_call: TRBV7-9
cdr3_aa: CASSSDGGSWQPQHF; cdr3_nt: TGTGCCAGCAGCTCGGATGGGGGGTCATGGCAGCCCCAGCATTTT; j_call: TRBJ1-5; clone_size: NA; d_call: NA; v_call: TRBV11-2
cdr3_aa: CASRLEVTIYF; cdr3_nt: TGTGCCAGCAGACTTGAGGTCACCATATATTTT; j_call: TRBJ1-3; clone_size: few; d_call: NA; v_call: TRBV2
cdr3_aa: CASSVDYSGNTIYF; cdr3_nt: TGTGCCAGCAGCGTAGACTACTCTGGAAACACCATATATTTT; j_call: TRBJ1-3; clone_size: NA; d_call: NA; v_call: TRBV9
cdr3_aa: CASSLGRDRDRVSNEQFF; cdr3_nt: TGCGCCAGCAGTTTGGGAAGGGACCGGGACAGGGTTAGCAATGAGCAGTTCTTC; j_call: TRBJ2-1; clone_size: once; d_call: TRBD1; v_call: TRBV5-1
cdr3_aa: CATTWDRTGSEKLFF; cdr3_nt: TGTGCCACGACCTGGGACAGGACAGGGAGTGAAAAACTGTTTTTT; j_call: TRBJ1-4; clone_size: NA; d_call: TRBD1; v_call: TRBV10-3
cdr3_aa: CASKGNTEAFF; cdr3_nt: TGTGCCAGTAAAGGGAACACTGAAGCTTTCTTT; j_call: TRBJ1-1; clone_size: NA; d_call: NA; v_call: TRBV19
cdr3_aa: CASIDSLNTEAFF; cdr3_nt: TGTGCCAGTATTGACAGCCTGAACACTGAAGCTTTCTTT; j_call: TRBJ1-1; clone_size: NA; d_call: NA; v_call: TRBV19
cdr3_aa: CAWSGRPSSYNEQFF; cdr3_nt: TGTGCCTGGAGTGGCAGACCCTCCTCCTACAATGAGCAGTTCTTC; j_call: TRBJ2-1; clone_size: NA; d_call: NA; v_call: TRBV30
cdr3_aa: CASSSGTATGELFF; cdr3_nt: TGTGCCAGCAGTTCCGGGACGGCGACCGGGGAGCTGTTTTTT; j_call: TRBJ2-2; clone_size: NA; d_call: NA; v_call: TRBV6-5
cdr3_aa: CATSTSNTGELFF; cdr3_nt: TGTGCCACGTCGACATCGAACACCGGGGAGCTGTTTTTT; j_call: TRBJ2-2; clone_size: NA; d_call: NA; v_call: TRBV6-5
cdr3_aa: CASSPDRPNSGNTIYF; cdr3_nt: TGCGCCAGCAGCCCCGACAGGCCGAACTCTGGAAACACCATATATTTT; j_call: TRBJ1-3; clone_size: NA; d_call: NA; v_call: TRBV5-1
cdr3_aa: CASSLEGGNQPQHF; cdr3_nt: TGTGCCAGCAGCTTAGAGGGCGGAAATCAGCCCCAGCATTTT; j_call: TRBJ1-5; clone_size: NA; d_call: NA; v_call: TRBV7-9
cdr3_aa: CASSLGTGGQPQHF; cdr3_nt: TGTGCCAGCAGCTTGGGGACAGGGGGGCAGCCCCAGCATTTT; j_call: TRBJ1-5; clone_size: NA; d_call: TRBD1; v_call: TRBV11-2
cdr3_aa: CASSFTGGNYGYTF; cdr3_nt: TGTGCCAGCAGTTTCACAGGGGGAAACTATGGCTACACCTTC; j_call: TRBJ1-2; clone_size: NA; d_call: TRBD1; v_call: TRBV28
cdr3_aa: CASSYSGTASGNEQFF; cdr3_nt: TGTGCCAGCAGTTACTCCGGGACGGCCTCGGGGAATGAGCAGTTCTTC; j_call: TRBJ2-1; clone_size: NA; d_call: NA; v_call: TRBV6-5
cdr3_aa: CASSGDEEWCSPMDYGYTF; cdr3_nt: TGTGCCAGCAGCGGTGACGAGGAATGGTGCTCTCCAATGGACTATGGCTACACCTTC; j_call: TRBJ1-2; clone_size: NA; d_call: NA; v_call: TRBV21-1
cdr3_aa: CSVREGFEAFF; cdr3_nt: TGCAGCGTTAGAGAGGGGTTTGAAGCTTTCTTT; j_call: TRBJ1-1; clone_size: few; d_call: NA; v_call: TRBV29-1
cdr3_aa: CASSPGANLENEQFF; cdr3_nt: TGTGCCAGCAGTCCCGGAGCTAACCTAGAAAATGAGCAGTTCTTC; j_call: TRBJ2-1; clone_size: NA; d_call: NA; v_call: TRBV27
cdr3_aa: CASSTRMFSDTQYF; cdr3_nt: TGTGCCAGCAGTACCAGGATGTTTTCAGATACGCAGTATTTT; j_call: TRBJ2-3; clone_size: NA; d_call: NA; v_call: TRBV6-4
cdr3_aa: CASSLLIGFSGRSFYEQYF; cdr3_nt: TGTGCCAGCAGCTTACTTATAGGGTTTAGCGGGAGGTCTTTCTACGAGCAGTACTTC; j_call: TRBJ2-7; clone_size: NA; d_call: TRBD2; v_call: TRBV7-8
cdr3_aa: CASSPSHAGGYNEQFF; cdr3_nt: TGTGCCAGCTCACCATCCCACGCCGGTGGCTACAATGAGCAGTTCTTC; j_call: TRBJ2-1; clone_size: NA; d_call: NA; v_call: TRBV18
cdr3_aa: CSVGDTVTEAFF; cdr3_nt: TGCAGCGTTGGGGACACAGTCACTGAAGCTTTCTTT; j_call: TRBJ1-1; clone_size: NA; d_call: NA; v_call: TRBV29-1
cdr3_aa: CASSLVWRETRTPAYEQYF; cdr3_nt: TGTGCCAGCAGTTTGGTTTGGCGGGAGACCCGGACTCCCGCCTACGAGCAGTACTTC; j_call: TRBJ2-7; clone_size: once; d_call: TRBD2; v_call: TRBV27
cdr3_aa: CASSMLGATTQYF; cdr3_nt: TGTGCCAGCAGCATGCTGGGGGCGACTACGCAGTATTTT; j_call: TRBJ2-3; clone_size: NA; d_call: NA; v_call: TRBV2
cdr3_aa: CASSLGPGQGLGYTF; cdr3_nt: TGCGCCAGCAGCTTGGGGCCTGGGCAGGGTCTCGGCTACACCTTC; j_call: TRBJ1-2; clone_size: NA; d_call: NA; v_call: TRBV5-1
cdr3_aa: CASSYYSSDQPQHF; cdr3_nt: TGTGCCAGCAGTTACTATTCATCGGATCAGCCCCAGCATTTT; j_call: TRBJ1-5; clone_size: NA; d_call: NA; v_call: TRBV6-2/TRBV6-3
cdr3_aa: CAGGYTEAFF; cdr3_nt: TGTGCCGGGGGGTACACTGAAGCTTTCTTT; j_call: TRBJ1-1; clone_size: NA; d_call: NA; v_call: TRBV2
cdr3_aa: CASSTTSGSANEQFF; cdr3_nt: TGTGCCAGCAGCACCACTAGCGGGAGTGCCAATGAGCAGTTCTTC; j_call: TRBJ2-1; clone_size: NA; d_call: TRBD2; v_call: TRBV7-2
cdr3_aa: CASSPGHPGNTIYF; cdr3_nt: TGCGCCAGCAGCCCCGGACATCCTGGAAACACCATATATTTT; j_call: TRBJ1-3; clone_size: NA; d_call: NA; v_call: TRBV5-1
cdr3_aa: CASSPPGQGFSDTQYF; cdr3_nt: TGTGCCAGCAGCCCACCGGGACAGGGCTTTTCAGATACGCAGTATTTT; j_call: TRBJ2-3; clone_size: NA; d_call: TRBD1; v_call: TRBV7-9
cdr3_aa: CASSTSGNYEQYF; cdr3_nt: TGTGCCAGCAGCACTAGCGGGAACTACGAGCAGTACTTC; j_call: TRBJ2-7; clone_size: NA; d_call: TRBD2; v_call: TRBV7-9
cdr3_aa: CASSEGPTDTQYF; cdr3_nt: TGTGCCAGCAGTGAAGGGCCCACAGATACGCAGTATTTT; j_call: TRBJ2-3; clone_size: NA; d_call: NA; v_call: TRBV6-4
cdr3_aa: CASSLTDKPTPLAAETQYF; cdr3_nt: TGTGCCAGCAGCTTGACGGACAAACCAACCCCCCTAGCAGCAGAGACCCAGTACTTC; j_call: TRBJ2-5; clone_size: NA; d_call: NA; v_call: TRBV7-2
cdr3_aa: CASSQEYLLVLAGSLFF; cdr3_nt: TGTGCCAGCAGCCAAGAATACCTTCTCGTTCTAGCGGGGTCGCTGTTTTTT; j_call: TRBJ2-2; clone_size: once; d_call: TRBD2; v_call: TRBV14
cdr3_aa: CASSRDPGQGNYGYTF; cdr3_nt: TGTGCCAGCAGCCGAGATCCGGGACAGGGGAACTATGGCTACACCTTC; j_call: TRBJ1-2; clone_size: NA; d_call: TRBD1; v_call: TRBV11-2
cdr3_aa: CASSPGRGSTEAFF; cdr3_nt: TGCGCCAGCAGCCCCGGGAGGGGGAGTACTGAAGCTTTCTTT; j_call: TRBJ1-1; clone_size: NA; d_call: NA; v_call: TRBV4-3
cdr3_aa: CASSVAPSSGNTIYF; cdr3_nt: TGTGCCAGCAGCGTCGCTCCTAGCTCTGGAAACACCATATATTTT; j_call: TRBJ1-3; clone_size: NA; d_call: NA; v_call: TRBV9
cdr3_aa: CASSIPGQENSPLHF; cdr3_nt: TGTGCCAGCAGTATCCCGGGACAGGAAAATTCACCCCTCCACTTT; j_call: TRBJ1-6; clone_size: once; d_call: TRBD1; v_call: TRBV28
cdr3_aa: CASSLGLAGVGEQFF; cdr3_nt: TGTGCCAGCAGCTTAGGGTTAGCGGGAGTCGGAGAGCAGTTCTTC; j_call: TRBJ2-1; clone_size: NA; d_call: TRBD2; v_call: TRBV11-3
cdr3_aa: CSVEGARTGGADTQYF; cdr3_nt: TGCAGCGTTGAGGGCGCCAGGACGGGCGGGGCAGATACGCAGTATTTT; j_call: TRBJ2-3; clone_size: NA; d_call: NA; v_call: TRBV29-1
cdr3_aa: CASSHPGPGDRGDEQFF; cdr3_nt: TGTGCCAGCAGCCATCCGGGCCCCGGGGACAGGGGCGATGAGCAGTTCTTC; j_call: TRBJ2-1; clone_size: NA; d_call: TRBD1; v_call: TRBV3-1/TRBV3-2
cdr3_aa: CASGGEGFSNQPQHF; cdr3_nt: TGTGCCAGCGGAGGGGAGGGGTTTAGCAATCAGCCCCAGCATTTT; j_call: TRBJ1-5; clone_size: NA; d_call: NA; v_call: TRBV28
cdr3_aa: CASSLEIGDEQFF; cdr3_nt: TGTGCCAGCAGCTTGGAGATCGGGGATGAGCAGTTCTTC; j_call: TRBJ2-1; clone_size: NA; d_call: NA; v_call: TRBV5-6